This section outlines one TCR beta chain sequence together with its context. Data came from immunoSEQ multiplex PCR; TCRdb stores just in-frame clones and leaves some out. The table records hundreds of thousands of clones, 85% to 90% of them present only once. This sample was included in a study of blood T cell repertoires in COVID-19. Per germline, CDR1 SGDLS and CDR2 YYNGEE. V shed 0 bases and J shed 7 bases, with 10 bases lying between them. The CDR3 runs 13 residues. The chain joins TRBV9 to TRBJ1-1, with unresolved D. Sequencing was done on a sample of PBMCs or T cells enriched from blood (not recorded which). The source of this sequence is a woman aged 18-29 years who had recovered from COVID-19. CDR3 region: CASSVGERGEAFF. DNA for the CDR3: TGTGCCAGCAGCGTAGGGGAACGGGGTGAAGCTTTCTTT.